The T cell receptor beta chain under discussion was sequenced for a study of beta chain features in type 1 diabetes. This clone was counted a few times. Its matching antigen is unknown. Findings and limits, study-wide: All four CD4+ subsets of Type 1 diabetes patients contained TCRB CDR3s that were moderately but significantly shorter. Patients and controls would share equally any PCR tilt toward shorter templates.

The sequenced template was cDNA made from the entire isolated RNA. Some clones are missing from TCRdb's copy, which holds only in-frame ones; the method was immunoSEQ multiplex PCR. This table has some 350,000 clones, roughly 12% appearing once. V dropped 0 bases and J dropped 2 bases, with 8 bases sitting between them. The CDR3 has 16 amino acids. The germline gives CDR1 MNHEY, CDR2 SVGAGI. The chain uses TRBV6-5 and TRBJ2-6, with D tentatively TRBD2 (6 bases). The sequence was obtained from a young woman with type 1 diabetes. The sample comprised naive CD4+ T cells from blood. Written as DNA, the CDR3 is TGTGCCAGCAGTTACTCTGGAGGGGCTGGGGCCAACGTCCTGACTTTC. Translating it yields CASSYSGGAGANVLTF.